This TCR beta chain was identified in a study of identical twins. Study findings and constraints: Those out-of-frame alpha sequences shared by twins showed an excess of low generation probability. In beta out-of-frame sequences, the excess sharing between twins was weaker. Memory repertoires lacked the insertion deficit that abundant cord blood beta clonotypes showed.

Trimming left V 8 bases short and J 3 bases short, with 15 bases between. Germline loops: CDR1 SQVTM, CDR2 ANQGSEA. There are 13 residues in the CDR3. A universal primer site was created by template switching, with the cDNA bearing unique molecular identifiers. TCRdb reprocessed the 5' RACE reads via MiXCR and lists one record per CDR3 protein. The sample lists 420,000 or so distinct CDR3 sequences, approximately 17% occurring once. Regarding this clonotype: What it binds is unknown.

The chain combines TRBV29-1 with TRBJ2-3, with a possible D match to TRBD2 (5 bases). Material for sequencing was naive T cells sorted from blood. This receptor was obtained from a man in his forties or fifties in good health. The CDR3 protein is CSLLGRLTDTQYF. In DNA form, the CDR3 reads TGCAGCCTACTAGGTCGGCTGACAGATACGCAGTATTTT.